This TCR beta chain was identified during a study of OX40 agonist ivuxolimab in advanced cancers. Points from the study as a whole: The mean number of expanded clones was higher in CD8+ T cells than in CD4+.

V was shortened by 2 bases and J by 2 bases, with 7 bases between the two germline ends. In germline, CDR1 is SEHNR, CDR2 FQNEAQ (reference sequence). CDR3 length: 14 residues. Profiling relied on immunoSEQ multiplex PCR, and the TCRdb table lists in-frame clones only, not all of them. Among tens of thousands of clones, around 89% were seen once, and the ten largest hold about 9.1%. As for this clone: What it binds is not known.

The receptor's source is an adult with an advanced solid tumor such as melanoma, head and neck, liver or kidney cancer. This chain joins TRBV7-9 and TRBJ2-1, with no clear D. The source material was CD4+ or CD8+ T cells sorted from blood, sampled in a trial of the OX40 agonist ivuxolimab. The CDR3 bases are TGTGCCAGCAGCTTATGGACGGCCTACAATGAGCAGTTCTTC. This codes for CASSLWTAYNEQFF.